The source of this T cell receptor beta chain is a study of blood T cell repertoires in COVID-19. In germline, CDR1 is ENHRY, CDR2 SYGVKD. Trimming at V came to 3 bases and at J to 7 bases, leaving 8 bases not matched to a gene. The CDR3 sequence is 14 residues long. Methods used by the authors: Counts of nucleated cells, estimated from reference gene primer amplification, were obtained. The protocol was immunoSEQ multiplex PCR, while the TCRdb copy is restricted to in-frame clones and leaves out a portion. V and J calls plus clone size are reproduced from that table; the DNA served to infer D and trimming. The table records 330,000 or so clones, roughly 90% of them present only once.

Sequencing was carried out using PBMCs or T cells enriched from blood (not recorded which). The J gene is TRBJ2-7, the V gene TRBV10-3; 8 nucleotides match TRBD1. This TCR was sampled from a woman aged 25 to 45 who had been exposed to COVID-19. The CDR3 is CAISDLRGREEQYF. CDR3 bases: TGTGCCATCAGTGACCTCAGGGGGCGAGAGGAGCAGTACTTC.